This record covers a single TCR beta chain. It has no known antigen specificity. Nothing much larger sits one base from this clone, and base qualities are not available. The data were obtained in a study of T cell responses to AZD1222 COVID-19 vaccine (dated by TCRdb to the early 2020s). Regarding the research as a whole: A total of 230 to 250 trial participants underwent TCR sequencing, of whom 207 had received two doses of AZD1222 and about 26 had received two doses of the MenACWY control vaccine. Trial participants were enrolled by age into subgroups of 18-55, 56-69 and 70-plus years, and around 150, 28 and 57 TCR-sequenced participants, respectively, were included in these subgroups. Study-wide conclusions, independent of this receptor: Reportedly, almost half of the unique spike-specific TCRs recognized epitopes lying outside the regions that are mutated in the B.1.351 and B.1.1.7 variants. No day 14 peak-response samples were available, so repertoires were characterized only after the peak T cell response. Most participants were white British and females outnumbered males, and the authors suggested that clonal diversity may have been underestimated. The 56-69-year group was small, and its depth increase did not reach significance, likely because of low power. After two AZD1222 doses, spike-specific TCR breadth and depth were significantly higher than at day 0 and than in MenACWY recipients. The vaccine-associated CD4 TCRs covered the entire spike protein, and the dominant responses fell in regions 160-218 and 743-854. Conclusions about previously exposed vaccinees are limited because only 5 or 6 AZD1222 recipients were SARS-CoV-2 seropositive at baseline.

CDR1 MNHEY and CDR2 SVGEGT were looked up in the germline V gene. V was cut back by 4 bases and J by 4 bases, leaving a gap of 10 bases between them. From the cysteine through the phenylalanine, the CDR3 covers 13 amino acids. CDR3 DNA only is kept here, 39 bases in frame from base 1. In the paper's terms, the time point label means: baseline before first vaccination. The treatment or condition label, read with the paper, signifies: meningococcal conjugate vaccine given as trial control. Vaccinee samples were obtained from the UK trials COV001 and COV002, which included a single-blind randomized controlled phase 2/3 trial of AZD1222 (ChAdOx1 nCoV-19) in healthy adults. Trial participant PBMC samples were collected at day 0 and day 28 after the second dose for TCRbeta chain sequencing. The CDR3 regions of human TCRbeta chains were analyzed by immunosequencing. Regarding the original processing steps: TCRs in the repertoires were compared against a reference library of SARS-CoV-2-specific TCRs that had been generated with the MIRA antigen-specificity platform. Breadth was defined as the fraction of unique TCRs that were SARS-CoV-2-associated, and depth was defined as the fraction of total T cells that were SARS-CoV-2-associated. Using the MIRA data, each spike-specific TCR was mapped to the spike region that the TCR reacts to and placed in a CD4 or CD8 class. Log10-transformed breadth and depth values were compared by one-way ANOVA with Sidak's multiple comparisons tests. This is the immuneACCESS table as TCRdb keeps it, with only in-frame sequences that have V and J called. A part of the clones is gone; compared with another copy, unresolved V genes explain less than half, and the rest is unexplained. The V and J calls and the clone size are those of that table, but D and trimming were determined from the DNA. Counted in this sample were approximately 130,000 clones; 75% to 90% of them appeared once. Around 10% of the sample goes to the ten largest clones.

The source material was peripheral blood, sampled on day 0 of MenACWY control vaccination. This sequence uses TRBV6-2 or TRBV6-3 and TRBJ1-2; confidence is insufficient to name the D gene. This TCR was recovered from an adult in good health. The bases are TGTGCCAGCAGTTCGGACCCATTCTATGGCTACACCTTC. Translated, this is CASSSDPFYGYTF.